The clone carrying this T cell receptor (beta chain) has just a few counts. The antigen is unknown. UMIs and a universal primer site were added when TCR cDNA was made by 5'RACE template switching. Each CDR3 protein gets one entry after TCRdb re-called the 5' RACE reads with MiXCR. The sample carries 400,000 or so distinct CDR3 sequences, 11% recorded once. This record comes from a study of T cells after yellow fever vaccination. Whole-study results and caveats: Booster samples showed a return of most primary-vaccination clones (under 97% CD4, over 70% CD8). Weaker, the secondary response peaked sooner, at day 5 versus 15. The CD4 and CD8 compartments had a small share of their clonotypes in common.

This CDR3 spans 14 amino acids. The germline V gene encodes CDR1 SGHNT and CDR2 YYREEE (reference sequence). V was shortened by 4 bases and J by 5 bases, with 13 bases between the two germline ends. This TCR came from a young man who received the YFV17D yellow fever vaccine. The chain recombines TRBV5-4 with TRBJ2-1, with no clear D. Material: PBMCs, obtained on the day of the first yellow fever vaccination. For the CDR3, the DNA is TGTGCCAGCAGCCCCCTCGCCGTGAACAATGAGCAGTTCTTC. Its protein is CASSPLAVNNEQFF.